These 21 T cell receptor beta chains share one sample of origin, sequenced in a study of cytomegalovirus exposure and HLA in healthy donors. Primers for the PCR totalled 60 Vbeta and 13 Jbeta. Only in-frame clones appear in the TCRdb table, and some are missing; sequencing was by immunoSEQ multiplex PCR. The sample holds 150,000 or so clones, nearly 80% seen once. Sequences were obtained from PBMCs. The origin of the receptors is a woman in her thirties or forties in good health and CMV-seronegative.

This clone showed up just once. The genes are TRBV9 and TRBJ2-1; 11 bases agree with TRBD2. The germline V gene encodes CDR1 SGDLS and CDR2 YYNGEE. J was trimmed by 8 bases and V by 3 bases; bases with no gene match: 10. The CDR3 is 16 residues long. The CDR3 loop is CASSAGQGLAADEQFF. The CDR3 region has the DNA TGTGCCAGCAGCGCCGGACAGGGACTAGCGGCCGATGAGCAGTTCTTC.

CDR3 loop: CASSRDSANTGELFF. The DNA of the CDR3 is TGCGCCAGCAGTCGGGACAGCGCGAACACCGGGGAGCTGTTTTTT. The rearrangement joins TRBV5-1 to TRBJ2-2; 7 bases are shared with TRBD1. CDR3 size: 15 residues. V lost 5 bases, J lost 0 bases, and 4 bases stayed unmatched. CDR1 and CDR2 (germline): SGHRS, YFSETQ.

This chain connects TRBV4-2 to TRBJ1-1; no reliable D call. CDR3 size: 13 residues. V lost 2 bases to trimming and J lost 5 bases, with 9 bases between them. The germline V gene encodes CDR1 LGHNA and CDR2 YNFKEQ. This CDR3 reads CASSQRDGTEAFF. CDR3 DNA: TGTGCCAGCAGCCAACGGGATGGGACTGAAGCTTTCTTT.

The chain has TRBV9 and TRBJ2-2, with TRBD1 matching over 9 bases. The length of the CDR3 is 15 residues. The V and J ends lost 0 bases and 7 bases, in that order; junction bases with no gene match: 4. CDR1 is SGDLS, CDR2 YYNGEE, per germline. CDR3 DNA sequence: TGTGCCAGCAGCGTAGAACAGGGGGCGATCGGGGAGCTGTTTTTT. This gives the protein CASSVEQGAIGELFF.

This clone appeared a few times. The CDR3, as DNA: TGTGCCAGCAGTCGACCGGGACAGGAGTTGGAGACCCAGTACTTC. Its protein is CASSRPGQELETQYF. V gene TRBV28 combines with J gene TRBJ2-5; 8 nucleotides match TRBD1. V trimming: 5 bases; J trimming: 5 bases; junction bases outside the gene matches: 10. Per the germline V gene, CDR1 is MDHEN and CDR2 is SYDVKM. This CDR3 has 15 amino acids.

In the case of this clone: Germline and junction disagree at one end, which may indicate a read error. J is TRBJ1-5 and V is TRBV6-4, with 8 positions matching TRBD1. CDR1 is MRHNA, CDR2 SNTAGT, per germline. This CDR3 contains 14 residues. The CDR3, as DNA: TGTGCCAGCAGTCACTCAGGGGGCTCTCAGCCCCAGCATTTT. Protein: CASSHSGGSQPQHF.

This chain links TRBV28 with TRBJ1-5, with 8 bases aligning to TRBD1. The ends lost 3 bases at V and 6 bases at J; junction bases unmatched: 10. From germline, CDR1 is MDHEN and CDR2 SYDVKM. The CDR3 is 16 residues long. DNA of the CDR3: TGTGCCAGCAGTTTGTCCCCGGACAGGGCGGGTCAGCCCCAGCATTTT. Protein sequence: CASSLSPDRAGQPQHF.

CDR3 loop: CASSDRVQPQHF. Here the CDR3 DNA reads TGTGCCAGCAGTGACAGGGTTCAGCCCCAGCATTTT. The chain employs TRBV27 and TRBJ1-5; the match to TRBD1 covers 7 bases. Looked up from germline, CDR1 is MNHEY and CDR2 is SMNVEV (reference sequence). The CDR3 extends over 12 amino acids. V dropped 5 bases and J dropped 6; count of bases not matched to a gene: 1.

The rearrangement joins TRBV7-6 to TRBJ1-1; D possibly corresponds to TRBD1 (5 bases). Germline V lookup: CDR1 SGHVS, CDR2 FNYEAQ. The CDR3 consists of 15 residues. V dropped 5 bases and J dropped 4 bases, with 17 bases sitting between them. The DNA of the CDR3 is TGTGCCAGCAGCCTGAGTGGTGGGGGGGGCACTGAAGCTTTCTTT. Protein sequence: CASSLSGGGGTEAFF. Full variable domain (outside the CDR3, taken from reference TRBV7-6 and TRBJ1-1): GAGVSQSPRYKVTKRGQDVALRCDPISGHVSLYWYRQALGQGPEFLTYFNYEAQQDKSGLPNDRFSAERPEGSISTLTIQRTEQRDSAMYRCASSLSGGGGTEAFFGQGTRLTVV.

This sequence joins TRBV2 and TRBJ1-5; 10 nucleotides line up with TRBD1. The germline gives CDR1 SNHLY, CDR2 FYNNEI. Trimming at V came to 6 bases and at J to 2 bases, leaving 4 bases not matched to a gene. The CDR3 sequence is 15 residues long. CDR3 amino acids: CASRGTGVGNQPQHF. The CDR3 nucleotides are TGTGCCAGCAGAGGGACAGGGGTTGGCAATCAGCCCCAGCATTTT.

V gene TRBV28 combines with J gene TRBJ2-5; 8 nucleotides match TRBD1. V was clipped by 7 bases and J by 2 bases; unmatched bases: 12. The length of the CDR3 is 16 residues. Germline V gene data show CDR1 as MDHEN and CDR2 as SYDVKM. CDR3 in DNA: TGTGCCAGCACCGAATCCGGGACAGGCACACAAGAGACCCAGTACTTC. It yields the protein CASTESGTGTQETQYF.

This clone has a single count. The CDR3 bases are TGTGCCAGCCGGAGGACGGGAAACACTGAAGCTTTCTTT. This codes for CASRRTGNTEAFF. This sequence joins TRBV6-1 and TRBJ1-1; D remains ambiguous. Germline CDR1 and CDR2: MNHNS and SASEGT. Trimming removed 8 bases at V and 2 bases at J, with 12 bases between. This CDR3 region has 13 residues.

V usage is TRBV6-4 and J usage is TRBJ2-3; D might be TRBD1 (5 bases). This CDR3 comprises 15 residues. The germline V gene has CDR1 MRHNA and CDR2 SNTAGT. Trimming took 3 bases from V and 1 from J, leaving 11 bases between them. The CDR3 loop reads CASSEAGSGTDTQYF. The CDR3 nucleotides are TGTGCCAGCAGTGAGGCAGGGTCGGGCACAGATACGCAGTATTTT.

This chain uses TRBV9 with TRBJ2-3; TRBD2 agrees at 10 bases. V shed 0 bases and J 2 bases; nucleotides not matched to a gene: 3. The CDR3 runs to 16 residues. Germline V CDR1 and CDR2: SGDLS, YYNGEE. The DNA of the CDR3 is TGTGCCAGCAGCGTAGAAACTAGCGGGGTCACAGATACGCAGTATTTT. Translating gives CASSVETSGVTDTQYF.

The chain has TRBV28 and TRBJ2-4; no firm D call. The V gene's germline CDR1 is MDHEN and CDR2 SYDVKM. The V gene lost 6 bases and the J gene lost 0 bases, with 21 bases spanning the gap. The CDR3 length is 18 residues. The CDR3 protein is CASSPIAVRNLAKNIQYF. The CDR3 nucleotides are TGTGCCAGCAGCCCGATAGCTGTTCGTAACCTAGCCAAAAACATTCAGTACTTC. The complete variable domain, with remaining parts taken from reference TRBV28 and TRBJ2-4, reads DVKVTQSSRYLVKRTGEKVFLECVQDMDHENMFWYRQDPGLGLRLIYFSYDVKMKEKGDIPEGYSVSREKKERFSLILESASTNQTSMYLCASSPIAVRNLAKNIQYFGAGTRLSVL.

The V call is TRBV27, the J call TRBJ1-6; perhaps TRBD1 as D (5 bases). Per the germline V gene, CDR1 is MNHEY and CDR2 is SMNVEV (reference sequence). The CDR3 runs to 13 residues. V lost 8 bases and J lost 3, with 8 bases in between. The CDR3 nucleotides read TGTGCCAGCCTCGGGGGCTATAATTCACCCCTCCACTTT. This sequence encodes CASLGGYNSPLHF.

V usage is TRBV11-3 and J usage is TRBJ1-3, with 7 bases aligning to TRBD1. Germline-derived CDR1 and CDR2 are SGHNT and YENEEA. The CDR3 runs to 14 residues. V trimming: 5 bases; J trimming: 4 bases; junction bases outside the gene matches: 5. CDR3 sequence (DNA): TGTGCCAGCAGCGTGCGGGACAGAGGAAACACCATATATTTT. Amino acid sequence: CASSVRDRGNTIYF.

This sequence joins TRBV7-8 and TRBJ2-7, with 11 bases aligning to TRBD2. The CDR3 loop spans 16 amino acids. The J segment lost 1 base and the V segment lost 5 bases, leaving 7 bases of the junction unmatched. The germline V gene encodes CDR1 SGHVS and CDR2 FQNEAQ. The CDR3 spells CASSPDTSGRSYEQYF. In nucleotides, the CDR3 is TGTGCCAGCAGCCCGGATACTAGCGGGAGATCCTACGAGCAGTACTTC.

The V and J genes are TRBV5-5 and TRBJ1-1; 7 bases align to TRBD1. Germline V gene data show CDR1 as SGHKS and CDR2 as YYEKEE (reference sequence). V lost 1 base, J lost 2 bases, and 5 bases stayed unmatched. CDR3 length equals 15 residues. CDR3 amino acids: CASSLYRQGNTEAFF. The CDR3 DNA is TGTGCCAGCAGCTTGTACAGACAGGGAAACACTGAAGCTTTCTTT.

The J gene is TRBJ2-5, the V gene TRBV4-3; 8 bases match TRBD2. Per the germline V gene, CDR1 is LGHNA and CDR2 is YSLEER. V shed 0 bases and J 5 bases; nucleotides not matched to a gene: 5. The CDR3 covers 15 residues. In DNA, the CDR3 is TGCGCCAGCAGCCAAGATTTTAGCGGGATGGAGACCCAGTACTTC. Amino acids: CASSQDFSGMETQYF.

The genes are TRBV6-1 and TRBJ1-5; no definite D call. V lost 6 bases and J 7 bases, leaving 13 bases between the germline ends. Germline V gene sequence: CDR1 MNHNS, CDR2 SASEGT. CDR3 length: 13 amino acids. The CDR3 coding sequence is TGTGCCAGCAGAAATACCCCCGGGCAGCCCCAGCATTTT. Residues: CASRNTPGQPQHF.